The clone carrying this T cell receptor (beta chain) has just one count. Per germline, CDR1 SNHLY and CDR2 FYNNEI. The CDR3 has 15 residues. Trimming left V 0 bases short and J 7 bases short, with 10 bases between. Seattle enrolled patients during active infection and tracked them longitudinally. Per the study methods: Nucleated cell number was recorded as an estimate derived from reference gene primer amplification. Assay: immunoSEQ multiplex PCR; the TCRdb copy retains only in-frame clones and omits some. That table gives V, J and clone size, and the DNA gave D and trimming. This table holds some 200,000 clones, around 94% found once. These data come from a study of blood T cell repertoires in COVID-19. On the study more broadly: Some COVID-19 samples were acute and others convalescent; all came from the United States, Italy and Spain. The analysed material was cDNA or gDNA that came from T cells, B-cell-depleted T cells, or PBMCs.

This sequence originates from a man younger than 45 with COVID-19, enrolled during active disease. This rearrangement joins TRBV2 to TRBJ1-6; D gene unclear. Sequencing was done on a sample of peripheral blood. The CDR3 DNA follows: TGTGCCAGCAGTGAAGCGTTAGGGAGCAATTCACCCCTCCACTTT. Translation: CASSEALGSNSPLHF.